These 4 T cell receptor beta chains came from one sample sequenced in a study of T cell responses to AZD1222 COVID-19 vaccine. The protocol was immunoSEQ multiplex PCR, while the TCRdb copy is restricted to in-frame clones and leaves out a portion. The sample yields tens of thousands of clones, almost 90% seen once. Sequencing used peripheral blood, obtained on day 0 of AZD1222 vaccination. These receptors all come from an adult in good health.

The J gene is TRBJ2-1, the V gene TRBV25-1; D not certain. Germline CDR1 and CDR2: MGHDK and SYGVNS. There are 13 residues in the CDR3. V was shortened by 1 base and J by 8 bases, with 9 bases between the two germline ends. CDR3 region: CASSELDGHEQFF. The DNA of the CDR3 is TGTGCCAGCAGTGAATTAGATGGGCATGAGCAGTTCTTC.

This clone was recorded once. V usage is TRBV5-1 and J usage is TRBJ2-1; TRBD2 matches 9 bases. Germline CDR1 and CDR2: SGHRS and YFSETQ. There are 16 residues in the CDR3. Trimming took 6 bases from V and 6 from J; bases not matched to a gene: 13. In nucleotides, the CDR3 is TGCGCCAGCAATGGAGGGGCTCTGACTAGCGGCAATGAGCAGTTCTTC. Encoded protein: CASNGGALTSGNEQFF.

This clone was found a few times. This rearrangement joins TRBV29-1 to TRBJ1-1; 8 bases agree with TRBD1. V was pared by 5 bases and J by 1 base, with 3 bases of the junction left unmatched. The germline V gene has CDR1 SQVTM and CDR2 ANQGSEA. The CDR3 has 13 residues. For the CDR3, the DNA is TGCAGCGTTTTGACAGGGGAGAACACTGAAGCTTTCTTT. This sequence encodes CSVLTGENTEAFF.

The gene calls are TRBV9 and TRBJ2-3; 8 nucleotides align to TRBD2. The CDR3 is 16 residues long. Looked up from germline, CDR1 is SGDLS and CDR2 is YYNGEE. Trimming at V came to 0 bases and at J to 1 base, leaving 4 bases not matched to a gene. CDR3: CASSVVAGWGTDTQYF. DNA for the CDR3: TGTGCCAGCAGCGTAGTAGCGGGATGGGGCACAGATACGCAGTATTTT.